A selection of T cell receptor beta chains follows, all from one sample in a study of cytomegalovirus exposure and HLA in healthy donors. The repertoire was sequenced with immunoSEQ multiplex PCR; TCRdb's copy has only in-frame clones and lacks some. The top ten hold less than 2% of the sample, which has 190,000 or so clones, more than 65% seen once. What was sequenced was PBMCs. Source of these receptors: a girl between 5 and 17 years old in good health and CMV-seropositive. The conserved cysteine and the conserved F or W are not part of the CDR3 here. The order of the fields is CDR3 protein, J gene, V gene.

CDR3: ASSPRGRETQY
J: TRBJ2-5
V: TRBV18

CDR3: ASSFRALGQGMVGYGYT
J: TRBJ1-2
V: TRBV13

CDR3: SVVLLTNTGELF
J: TRBJ2-2
V: TRBV29-1

CDR3: ASSPRGSSNEKLF
J: TRBJ1-4
V: TRBV9

CDR3: ASSITGQGYEQY
J: TRBJ2-7
V: TRBV19

CDR3: ASSLVGHYGYT
J: TRBJ1-2
V: TRBV11-2

CDR3: ASSPRPRTVYGYT
J: TRBJ1-2
V: TRBV13

CDR3: ASSLGQVTNTEAF
J: TRBJ1-1
V: TRBV5-1

CDR3: ASSQSTSGGETQY
J: TRBJ2-5
V: TRBV4-2

CDR3: ASSYPQGAYNYGYT
J: TRBJ1-2
V: TRBV6-6

CDR3: ASSDRNWVRGTGDSPLH
J: TRBJ1-6
V: TRBV2

CDR3: ASSPGIDRGNNQPQH
J: TRBJ1-5
V: TRBV7-2

CDR3: ASKPSLGQGTRDYYGYT
J: TRBJ1-2
V: TRBV19

CDR3: ASGREYRVDEQF
J: TRBJ2-1
V: TRBV12-5

CDR3: SGSGLAGGVWETQY
J: TRBJ2-5
V: TRBV29-1

CDR3: ASRTGGLWGGYT
J: TRBJ1-2
V: TRBV2

CDR3: ASSPPESGAGELF
J: TRBJ2-2
V: TRBV5-5

CDR3: AWRRRDRGTTSSYNSPLH
J: TRBJ1-6
V: TRBV30

CDR3: ASSLERDWDEKLF
J: TRBJ1-4
V: TRBV11-2

CDR3: ASSLLRGHEQY
J: .
V: TRBV7-6

CDR3: ASSLSGASGELF
J: TRBJ2-2
V: TRBV5-5

CDR3: ASSQSGGQGPDTQY
J: TRBJ2-3
V: TRBV4-3

CDR3: ASSLVAGRSTDTQY
J: TRBJ2-3
V: TRBV5-6

CDR3: ASSYFGQGDNEQF
J: TRBJ2-1
V: TRBV6-5

CDR3: ASSITGGENIQY
J: TRBJ2-4
V: TRBV19

CDR3: ASSARDRNNSPLH
J: TRBJ1-6
V: TRBV9

CDR3: AISDVQGNQPQH
J: TRBJ1-5
V: TRBV10-3

CDR3: ASSPGRGGPNYGYT
J: TRBJ1-2
V: TRBV5-1

CDR3: ASSPREGQRGGSNQPQH
J: TRBJ1-5
V: TRBV27

CDR3: ATSRRGTSNYEQF
J: TRBJ2-1
V: TRBV15

CDR3: ASSVILGATGANVLT
J: TRBJ2-6
V: TRBV7-8

CDR3: ASSLQGGDEQF
J: TRBJ2-1
V: TRBV5-1

CDR3: ASSQTNRVGTEAF
J: TRBJ1-1
V: TRBV4-1

CDR3: AWSQGVGETQY
J: TRBJ2-5
V: TRBV30

CDR3: ASSEVASSGNTIY
J: TRBJ1-3
V: TRBV6-1

CDR3: ASSPTLSSYNEQF
J: TRBJ2-1
V: TRBV5-4

CDR3: ASSLEGRGTEAF
J: TRBJ1-1
V: TRBV7-8

CDR3: ASSTGIPLH
J: TRBJ1-6
V: TRBV7-2

CDR3: ASSIGETGKETQY
J: TRBJ2-5
V: TRBV19

CDR3: ASRDGRDRGHEQY
J: TRBJ2-7
V: TRBV5-5

CDR3: ASSVVEANTEAF
J: TRBJ1-1
V: TRBV9

CDR3: ASSLIGGVGGETQY
J: TRBJ2-5
V: TRBV5-4

CDR3: ASSQEASGGGGTQY
J: TRBJ2-3
V: TRBV4-2

CDR3: ASSIGTRFTEAF
J: TRBJ1-1
V: TRBV19

CDR3: ASSLRGGEEEKLF
J: TRBJ1-4
V: TRBV5-8